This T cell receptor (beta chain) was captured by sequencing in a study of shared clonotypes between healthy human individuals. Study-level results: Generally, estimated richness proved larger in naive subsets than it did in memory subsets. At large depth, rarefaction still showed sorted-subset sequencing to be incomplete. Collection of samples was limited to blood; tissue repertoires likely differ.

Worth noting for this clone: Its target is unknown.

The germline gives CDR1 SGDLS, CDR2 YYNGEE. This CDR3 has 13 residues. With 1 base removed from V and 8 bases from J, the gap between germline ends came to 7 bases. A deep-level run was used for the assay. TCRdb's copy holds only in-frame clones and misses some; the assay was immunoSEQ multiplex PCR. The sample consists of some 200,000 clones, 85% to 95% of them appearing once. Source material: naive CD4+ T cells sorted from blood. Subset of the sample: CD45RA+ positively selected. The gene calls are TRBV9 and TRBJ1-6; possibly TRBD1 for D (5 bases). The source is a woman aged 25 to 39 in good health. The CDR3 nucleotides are TGTGCCAGCAGCGTACAGGGCTATTCACCCCTCCACTTT. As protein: CASSVQGYSPLHF.